The entry that follows covers one T cell receptor (beta chain) sequence. What it binds is unknown. Profiled with immunoSEQ multiplex PCR; TCRdb holds only in-frame clones, not every one. Among some 1.4 million clones listed, around 95% were seen once. This sample stems from a study of shared clonotypes between healthy human individuals. Study conclusions and caveats: Clonotypes that were shared across four donors made up about 5.1% of naive CD4 clonotypes.

With 4 bases clipped from V and 5 bases from J, the junction kept 15 bases outside the gene matches. The CDR3 sequence is 18 residues long. CDR1 and CDR2 from the germline V gene are SGHVS and FQNEAQ. This TCR was sampled from a man younger than 45 in good health. The sequencing sample was made of naive CD4+ T cells sorted from blood. Subset in this sample: CD45RA+ positively selected. V gene TRBV7-8 combines with J gene TRBJ2-5; TRBD2 aligns across 11 bases. In DNA, the CDR3 is TGTGCCAGCAGCTCGATCATTAGCGGGAGGGTTTCGAGTGAGACCCAGTACTTC. Translated, it gives CASSSIISGRVSSETQYF.